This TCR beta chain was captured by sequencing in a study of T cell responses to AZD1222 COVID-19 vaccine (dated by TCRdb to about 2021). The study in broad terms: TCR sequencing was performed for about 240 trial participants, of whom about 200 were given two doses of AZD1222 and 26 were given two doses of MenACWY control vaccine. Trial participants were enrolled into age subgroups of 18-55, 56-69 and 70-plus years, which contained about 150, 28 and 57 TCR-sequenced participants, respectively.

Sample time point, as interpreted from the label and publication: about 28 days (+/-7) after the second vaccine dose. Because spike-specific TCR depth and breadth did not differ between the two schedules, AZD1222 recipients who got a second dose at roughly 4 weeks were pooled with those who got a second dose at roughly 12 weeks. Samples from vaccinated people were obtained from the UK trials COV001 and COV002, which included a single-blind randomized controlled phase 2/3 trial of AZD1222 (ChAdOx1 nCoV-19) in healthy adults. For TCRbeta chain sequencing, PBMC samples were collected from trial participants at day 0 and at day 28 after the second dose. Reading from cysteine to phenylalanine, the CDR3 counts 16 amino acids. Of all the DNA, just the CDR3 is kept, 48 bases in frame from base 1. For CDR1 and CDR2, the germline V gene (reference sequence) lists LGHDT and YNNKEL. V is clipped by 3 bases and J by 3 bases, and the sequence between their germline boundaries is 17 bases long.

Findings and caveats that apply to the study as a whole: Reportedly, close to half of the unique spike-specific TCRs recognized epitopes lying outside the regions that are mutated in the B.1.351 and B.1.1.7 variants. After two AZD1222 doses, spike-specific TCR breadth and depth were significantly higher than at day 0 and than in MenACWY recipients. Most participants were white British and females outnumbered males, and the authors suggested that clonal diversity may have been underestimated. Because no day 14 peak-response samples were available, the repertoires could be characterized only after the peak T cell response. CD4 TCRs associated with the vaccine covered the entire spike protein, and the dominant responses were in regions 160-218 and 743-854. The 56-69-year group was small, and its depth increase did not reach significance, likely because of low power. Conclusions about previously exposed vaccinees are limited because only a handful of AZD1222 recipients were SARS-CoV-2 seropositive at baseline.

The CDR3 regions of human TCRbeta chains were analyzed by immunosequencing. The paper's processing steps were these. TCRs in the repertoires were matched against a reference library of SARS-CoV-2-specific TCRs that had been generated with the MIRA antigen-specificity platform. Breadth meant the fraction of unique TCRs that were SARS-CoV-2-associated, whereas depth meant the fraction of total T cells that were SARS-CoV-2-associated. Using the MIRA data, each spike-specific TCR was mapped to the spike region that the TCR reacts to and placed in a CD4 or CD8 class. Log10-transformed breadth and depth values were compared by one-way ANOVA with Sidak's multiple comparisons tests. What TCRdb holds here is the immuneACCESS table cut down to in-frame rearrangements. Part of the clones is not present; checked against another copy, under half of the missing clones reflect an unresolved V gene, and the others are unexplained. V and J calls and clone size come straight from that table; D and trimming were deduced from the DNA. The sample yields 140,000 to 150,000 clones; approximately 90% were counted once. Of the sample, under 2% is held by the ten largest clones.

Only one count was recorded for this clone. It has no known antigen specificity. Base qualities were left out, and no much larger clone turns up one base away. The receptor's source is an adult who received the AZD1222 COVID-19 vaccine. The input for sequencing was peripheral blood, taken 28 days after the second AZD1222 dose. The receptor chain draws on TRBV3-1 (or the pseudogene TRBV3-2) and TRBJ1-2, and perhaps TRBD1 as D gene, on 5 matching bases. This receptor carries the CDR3 CASSQNRRSGDYGYTF. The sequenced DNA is TGTGCCAGCAGCCAGAACCGTCGGTCGGGGGACTATGGCTACACCTTC.